The 20 T cell receptor beta chains below all came from one sample that was sequenced in a study of early T cells in non-severe SARS-CoV-2 infection. TCRdb reprocessed the 5' RACE reads via MiXCR and lists one record per CDR3 protein. The table has 29,000 or so distinct CDR3 sequences, approximately 4.8% seen once; the top ten hold 10% to 12%. The sequenced sample was whole blood. The origin of the receptors is an adult who was a healthcare worker with PCR-confirmed SARS-CoV-2 infection or an uninfected control (not recorded which).

This clonotype was picked up many times. The chain links TRBV2 to TRBJ1-1; D is ambiguous. The CDR3 has 13 amino acids. Germline assignment: CDR1 SNHLY and CDR2 FYNNEI. Trimming took off 4 bases at V and 3 bases at J, with 9 bases between the two ends. CDR3 protein: CASSGLGYTEAFF. For the CDR3, the DNA is TGTGCCAGCAGTGGGCTGGGGTACACTGAAGCTTTCTTT.

This clonotype was recorded many times. The junction and the germline gene differ at one end; a read error may be behind it. This chain connects TRBV7-2 to TRBJ2-4; maybe TRBD2 (6 bases). Per germline, CDR1 SGHTA and CDR2 FQGNSA. The CDR3 totals 16 residues. DNA for the CDR3: TGTGCCAGCAGCTTAGCGGCGGGGTGGGCCAAAGACATTCAGTACTTC. This encodes CASSLAAGWAKDIQYF.

This clonotype was picked up many times. The chain has TRBV5-1 and TRBJ2-2; a possible D gene is TRBD1 (5 bases). V lost 2 bases and J 7 bases, leaving 12 bases between the germline ends. Germline values: CDR1 SGHRS, CDR2 YFSETQ. The CDR3 runs to 14 residues. DNA for the CDR3: TGCGCCAGCAGCTTCAGGACCCAGGGCGGGGAGCTGTTTTTT. Translating it yields CASSFRTQGGELFF.

The chain recombines TRBV7-9 with TRBJ1-2, with 7 nucleotides matching TRBD1. Germline V CDR1 and CDR2: SEHNR, FQNEAQ (reference sequence). The CDR3 has 16 residues. V shed 4 bases and J 1 base; nucleotides not matched to a gene: 9. CDR3 in amino acids: CASSSDHRGFNYGYTF. The DNA of the CDR3 is TGTGCCAGCAGCTCAGACCACAGGGGCTTTAACTATGGCTACACCTTC.

In its sample, this clonotype was seen many times. The chain combines TRBV2 with TRBJ2-7; D is unresolved. The CDR3 contains 16 residues. V lost 1 base and J 5 bases, leaving 18 bases between the germline ends. From germline, CDR1 is SNHLY and CDR2 FYNNEI. CDR3 region: CASSEGSEGLPHEQYF. The CDR3 coding sequence is TGTGCCAGCAGTGAAGGGTCCGAAGGGCTCCCTCACGAGCAGTACTTC.

The rearrangement joins TRBV7-2 to TRBJ2-7; no clear D gene. This CDR3 has 13 amino acids. Germline CDR1 and CDR2: SGHTA and FQGNSA. Trimming shortened V by 5 bases and J by 0 bases, and 8 bases separated the two germline ends. This chain's CDR3 is CASSAPVSYEQYF. In DNA, the CDR3 is TGTGCCAGCAGCGCACCCGTCTCCTACGAGCAGTACTTC. Filled out from reference TRBV7-2 and TRBJ2-7, the complete variable domain reads GAGVSQSPSNKVTEKGKDVELRCDPISGHTALYWYRQSLGQGLEFLIYFQGNSAPDKSGLPSDRFSAERTGGSVSTLTIQRTQQEDSAVYLCASSAPVSYEQYFGPGTRLTVT.

This clonotype occurred many times. The V call is TRBV6-6, the J call TRBJ1-4; weak D call: TRBD1 (6 bases). The V gene lost 5 bases and the J gene lost 0 bases, with 10 bases spanning the gap. Germline assignment: CDR1 MNHNY and CDR2 SVGAGI (reference sequence). The CDR3 is made up of 15 amino acids. The CDR3 DNA sequence: TGTGCCAGCAGTGGGGGCCCCGCAACTAATGAAAAACTGTTTTTT. This encodes CASSGGPATNEKLFF.

This clonotype was recorded at least ten times. The gene calls are TRBV7-2 and TRBJ1-1, with unresolved D. V lost 0 bases to trimming and J lost 11 bases, with 13 bases between them. Germline loops: CDR1 SGHTA, CDR2 FQGNSA. CDR3 length: 13 amino acids. The CDR3 DNA follows: TGTGCCAGCAGCTTAGCGGCGGGCGGCGGGGCTTTCTTT. Its protein is CASSLAAGGGAFF. The complete variable domain, with remaining parts taken from reference TRBV7-2 and TRBJ1-1, reads GAGVSQSPSNKVTEKGKDVELRCDPISGHTALYWYRQSLGQGLEFLIYFQGNSAPDKSGLPSDRFSAERTGGSVSTLTIQRTQQEDSAVYLCASSLAAGGGAFFGQGTRLTVV.

This clonotype was observed a handful of times. J is TRBJ1-3 and V is TRBV11-2; the D gene is possibly TRBD1 (5 bases). This CDR3 region has 15 residues. Germline V gives CDR1 SGHAT, CDR2 FQNNGV. With 5 bases removed from V and 0 bases from J, the gap between germline ends came to 11 bases. The CDR3 loop is CASSQRGNSGNTIYF. The CDR3 bases are TGTGCCAGCAGCCAGAGGGGAAACTCTGGAAACACCATATATTTT.

The chain carries TRBV15 and TRBJ1-6, with 8 bases fitting TRBD1. Trimming cost V 2 bases and J 7 bases; bases outside gene matches: 13. Germline V lookup: CDR1 LNHNV, CDR2 YYDKDF (reference sequence). The CDR3 consists of 18 residues. CDR3 coding DNA: TGTGCCACCAGCAGAAACCCACAGGGGGGAGGCAAGAATTCACCCCTCCACTTT. This encodes CATSRNPQGGGKNSPLHF.

This clonotype was recorded at least ten times. The rearrangement uses TRBV11-2 and TRBJ2-3; TRBD2 might be the D (6 bases). V lost 6 bases to trimming and J lost 2 bases, with 18 bases between them. The CDR3 runs to 16 residues. Germline V gene data show CDR1 as SGHAT and CDR2 as FQNNGV. The CDR3 DNA reads TGTGCCAGCAGGCTGGTTGGCGGAGGGAACACAGATACGCAGTATTTT. This gives the protein CASRLVGGGNTDTQYF.

Many counts were recorded for this clonotype. The genes are TRBV6-2 or TRBV6-3 and TRBJ2-6; D may be TRBD2 (6 bases). The ends were cut back, 4 bases at V and 2 bases at J, with 12 bases in the middle. This CDR3 is 16 amino acids long. Germline values: CDR1 MNHEY, CDR2 SVGEGT. The CDR3 bases are TGTGCCAGCAGTTTCGACCGGGAGCCTGGGGCCAACGTCCTGACTTTC. This translates into CASSFDREPGANVLTF.

This clonotype has at least ten counts. The V call is TRBV30, the J call TRBJ2-2; TRBD1 or TRBD2 may be the D gene (5 bases each). Germline CDR1 reads GTSNPN; CDR2 reads SVGIG (reference sequence). Trimming removed 4 bases at V and 7 bases at J, with 16 bases between. The CDR3 is 14 amino acids. Here the CDR3 reads CAWTYSLGVGELFF. The CDR3 DNA sequence: TGTGCCTGGACCTATTCCCTGGGGGTCGGGGAGCTGTTTTTT.

This clonotype was seen ten or more times. The J gene is TRBJ2-3, the V gene TRBV7-2; possibly TRBD2 for D (5 bases). The germline gives CDR1 SGHTA, CDR2 FQGNSA. The CDR3 runs to 16 residues. The germline V and J ends were trimmed by 4 bases and 0 bases, with 14 bases remaining between them. In DNA, the CDR3 is TGTGCCAGCAGCTCCGGACTGCTGACTAGCACAGATACGCAGTATTTT. Amino acid sequence: CASSSGLLTSTDTQYF.

The gene calls are TRBV20-1 and TRBJ2-6; tentative D call: TRBD1 (5 bases). CDR1 and CDR2 from the germline V gene are DFQATT and SNEGSKA (reference sequence). The V gene lost 0 bases and the J gene lost 4 bases, with 10 bases spanning the gap. The CDR3 covers 15 residues. The CDR3 coding sequence is TGCAGTGCTAGAGACAGGGCGGTAGGGGCCAACGTCCTGACTTTC. Encoded protein: CSARDRAVGANVLTF.

Concerning this clonotype itself: One junction end does not reproduce the germline sequence, and a read error may be involved. The chain employs TRBV2 and TRBJ2-6; D is uncertain. Germline V gene data show CDR1 as SNHLY and CDR2 as FYNNEI. The CDR3 contains 15 residues. The CDR3 DNA follows: TGTGCCAGCAGAGAAGGGAACTCTGGGGCCAACGTCCTGACTTTC. It encodes CASREGNSGANVLTF.

Written as DNA, the CDR3 is TGCAGTGCTAGAGATCCCCGGGCAGGGGTGGCAGGAGAGACCCAGTACTTC. Protein sequence: CSARDPRAGVAGETQYF. The J gene is TRBJ2-5, the V gene TRBV20-1, with D maybe TRBD1 (6 bases). CDR1 is DFQATT, CDR2 SNEGSKA, per germline (reference sequence). Trimming cost V 0 bases and J 4 bases, with 21 bases left between them. The CDR3 extends over 17 amino acids.

This clonotype was counted ten times or more. The J gene is TRBJ1-1, the V gene TRBV7-8; TRBD1 is a possible D gene (5 bases). Trimming removed 1 base from V and 1 base from J, with 19 bases in between. The CDR3 contains 18 residues. Looked up from germline, CDR1 is SGHVS and CDR2 is FQNEAQ. CDR3 nucleotide sequence: TGTGCCAGCAGCTTAGAAGCGCGCGGGAGGGGACGGAACACTGAAGCTTTCTTT. This encodes CASSLEARGRGRNTEAFF.

By sample fraction, this clonotype is medium-sized. The chain uses TRBV6-1 and TRBJ1-1; D remains unclear. V was shortened by 2 bases and J by 2 bases, with 12 bases between the two germline ends. This CDR3 contains 15 residues. The germline V gene has CDR1 MNHNS and CDR2 SASEGT. CDR3 residues: CASSERPAVNTEAFF. The CDR3 DNA follows: TGTGCCAGCAGTGAACGGCCAGCCGTTAACACTGAAGCTTTCTTT.

This clonotype was counted a few times. J is TRBJ2-5 and V is TRBV12-3 or TRBV12-4; D gene unclear. V lost 1 base and J lost 5, with 2 bases in between. The CDR3 sequence is 11 residues long. The CDR3, as DNA: TGTGCCAGCAGTTTAGAGGAGACCCAGTACTTC. Its translation is CASSLEETQYF.